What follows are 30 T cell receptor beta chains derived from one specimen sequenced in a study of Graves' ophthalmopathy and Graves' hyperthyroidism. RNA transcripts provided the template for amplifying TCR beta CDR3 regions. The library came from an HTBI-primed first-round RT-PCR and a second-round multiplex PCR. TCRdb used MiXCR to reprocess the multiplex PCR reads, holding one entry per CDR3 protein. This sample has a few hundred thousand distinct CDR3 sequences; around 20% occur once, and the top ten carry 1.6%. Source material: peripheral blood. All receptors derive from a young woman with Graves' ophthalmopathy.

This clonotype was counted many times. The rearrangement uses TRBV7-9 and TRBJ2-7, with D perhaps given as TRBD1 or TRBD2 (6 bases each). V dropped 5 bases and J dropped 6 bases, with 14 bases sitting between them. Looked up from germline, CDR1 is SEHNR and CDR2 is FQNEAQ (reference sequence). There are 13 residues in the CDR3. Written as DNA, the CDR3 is TGTGCCAGCAGCCCCTTACAGGGAGGCGAGCAGTACTTC. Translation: CASSPLQGGEQYF.

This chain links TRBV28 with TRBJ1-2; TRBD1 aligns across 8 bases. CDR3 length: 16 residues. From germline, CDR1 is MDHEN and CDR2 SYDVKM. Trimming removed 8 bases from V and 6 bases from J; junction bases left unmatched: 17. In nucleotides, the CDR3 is TGTGCCAGCTCCTCGCCCAGGGGGCGAATCGATCATGGCTACACCTTC. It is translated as CASSSPRGRIDHGYTF.

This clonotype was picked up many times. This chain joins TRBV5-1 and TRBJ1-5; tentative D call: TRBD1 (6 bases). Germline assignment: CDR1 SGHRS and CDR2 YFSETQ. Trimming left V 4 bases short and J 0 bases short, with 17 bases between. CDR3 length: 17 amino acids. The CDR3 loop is CASSALRDIYSNQPQHF. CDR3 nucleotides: TGCGCCAGCAGCGCACTCCGGGACATTTATAGCAATCAGCCCCAGCATTTT.

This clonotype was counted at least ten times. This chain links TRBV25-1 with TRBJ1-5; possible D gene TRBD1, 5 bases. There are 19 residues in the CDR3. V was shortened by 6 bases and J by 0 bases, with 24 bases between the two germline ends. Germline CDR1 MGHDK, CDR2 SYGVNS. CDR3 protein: CASRTRGSPGRNSNQPQHF. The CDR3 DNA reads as TGTGCCAGCAGAACCCGGGGCAGCCCCGGCCGTAATAGCAATCAGCCCCAGCATTTT.

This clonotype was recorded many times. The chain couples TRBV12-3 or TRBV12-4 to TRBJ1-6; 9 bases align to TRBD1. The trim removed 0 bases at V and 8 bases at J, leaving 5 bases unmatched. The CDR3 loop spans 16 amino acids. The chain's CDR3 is CASSLAPTGGYSPLHF. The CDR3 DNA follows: TGTGCCAGCAGTTTAGCGCCGACAGGGGGATATTCACCCCTCCACTTT.

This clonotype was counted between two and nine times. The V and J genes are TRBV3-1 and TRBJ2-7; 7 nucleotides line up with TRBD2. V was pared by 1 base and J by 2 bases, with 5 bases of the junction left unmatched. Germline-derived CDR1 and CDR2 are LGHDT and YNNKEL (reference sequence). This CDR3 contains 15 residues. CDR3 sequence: CASSQAAGLPYEQYF. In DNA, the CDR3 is TGTGCCAGCAGCCAAGCAGCGGGACTACCCTACGAGCAGTACTTC.

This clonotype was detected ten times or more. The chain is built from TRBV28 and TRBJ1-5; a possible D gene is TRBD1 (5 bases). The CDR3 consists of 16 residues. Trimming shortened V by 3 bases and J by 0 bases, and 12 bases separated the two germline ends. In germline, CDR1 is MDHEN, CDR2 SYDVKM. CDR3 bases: TGTGCCAGCAGTTTCCAGGGCTCGAATAGCAATCAGCCCCAGCATTTT. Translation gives CASSFQGSNSNQPQHF. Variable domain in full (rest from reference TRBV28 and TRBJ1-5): DVKVTQSSRYLVKRTGEKVFLECVQDMDHENMFWYRQDPGLGLRLIYFSYDVKMKEKGDIPEGYSVSREKKERFSLILESASTNQTSMYLCASSFQGSNSNQPQHFGDGTRLSIL.

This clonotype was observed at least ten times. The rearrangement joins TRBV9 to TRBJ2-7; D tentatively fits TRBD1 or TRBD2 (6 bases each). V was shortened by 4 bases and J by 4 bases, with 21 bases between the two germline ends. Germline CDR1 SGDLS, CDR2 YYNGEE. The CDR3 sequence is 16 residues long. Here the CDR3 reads CASSLDGGPPVYEQYF. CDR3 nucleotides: TGTGCCAGCAGCCTGGATGGGGGGCCCCCTGTGTACGAGCAGTACTTC. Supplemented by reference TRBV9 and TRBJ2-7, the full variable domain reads DSGVTQTPKHLITATGQRVTLRCSPRSGDLSVYWYQQSLDQGLQFLIQYYNGEERAKGNILERFSAQQFPDLHSELNLSSLELGDSALYFCASSLDGGPPVYEQYFGPGTRLTVT.

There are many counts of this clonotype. The CDR3 is CASSYRRKSGDGTYEQYF. CDR3 nucleotide sequence: TGTGCCAGCAGTTATCGTAGGAAATCGGGAGATGGGACCTACGAGCAGTACTTC. This chain connects TRBV6-2 or TRBV6-3 to TRBJ2-7; a weak D match, TRBD2 (6 bases). Germline V lookup: CDR1 MNHEY, CDR2 SVGEGT. V was shortened by 3 bases and J by 2 bases, with 23 bases between the two germline ends. The CDR3 runs to 18 residues.

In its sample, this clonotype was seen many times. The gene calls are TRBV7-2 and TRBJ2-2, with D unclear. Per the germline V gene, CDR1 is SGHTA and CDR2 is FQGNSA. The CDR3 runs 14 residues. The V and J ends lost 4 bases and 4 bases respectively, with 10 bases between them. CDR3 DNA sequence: TGTGCCAGCAGCTCCAGACGGTTCACCGGGGAGCTGTTTTTT. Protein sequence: CASSSRRFTGELFF.

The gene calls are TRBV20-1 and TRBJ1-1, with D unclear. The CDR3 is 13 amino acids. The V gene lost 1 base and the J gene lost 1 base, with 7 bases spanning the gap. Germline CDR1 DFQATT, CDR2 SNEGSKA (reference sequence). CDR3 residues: CSARVTQNTEAFF. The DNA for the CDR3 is TGCAGTGCTAGAGTAACACAGAACACTGAAGCTTTCTTT.

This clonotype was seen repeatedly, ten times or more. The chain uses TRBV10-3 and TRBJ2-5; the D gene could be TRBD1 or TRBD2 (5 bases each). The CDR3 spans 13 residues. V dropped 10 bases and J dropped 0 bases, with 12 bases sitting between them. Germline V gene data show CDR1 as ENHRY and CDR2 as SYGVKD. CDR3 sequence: CATNRDDQETQYF. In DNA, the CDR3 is TGTGCCACCAACCGGGACGACCAAGAGACCCAGTACTTC.

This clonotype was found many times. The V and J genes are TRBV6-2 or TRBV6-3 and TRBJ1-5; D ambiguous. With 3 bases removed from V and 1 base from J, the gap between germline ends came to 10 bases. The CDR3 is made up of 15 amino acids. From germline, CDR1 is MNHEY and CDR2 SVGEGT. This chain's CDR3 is CASSYLPASNQPQHF. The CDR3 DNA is TGTGCCAGCAGTTATTTGCCGGCCAGCAATCAGCCCCAGCATTTT.

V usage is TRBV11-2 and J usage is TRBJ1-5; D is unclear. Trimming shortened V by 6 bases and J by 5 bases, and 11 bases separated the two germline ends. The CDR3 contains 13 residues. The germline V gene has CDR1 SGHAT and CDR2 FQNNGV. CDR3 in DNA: TGTGCCAGCAGTGTTCAGACTTATCAGCCCCAGCATTTT. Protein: CASSVQTYQPQHF.

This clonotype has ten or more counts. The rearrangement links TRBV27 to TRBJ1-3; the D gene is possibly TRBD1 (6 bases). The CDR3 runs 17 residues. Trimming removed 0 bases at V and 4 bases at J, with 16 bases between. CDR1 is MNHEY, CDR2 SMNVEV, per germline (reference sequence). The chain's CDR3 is CASSLSRAGEAGNTIYF. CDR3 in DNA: TGTGCCAGCAGTTTATCCCGGGCAGGGGAAGCCGGAAACACCATATATTTT.

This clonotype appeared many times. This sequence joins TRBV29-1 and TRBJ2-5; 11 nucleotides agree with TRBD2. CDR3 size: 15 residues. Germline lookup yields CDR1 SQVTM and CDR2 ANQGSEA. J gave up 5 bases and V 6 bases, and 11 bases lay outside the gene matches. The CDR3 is CSVADSGRAGETQYF. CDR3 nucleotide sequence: TGCAGCGTCGCCGATAGCGGGAGGGCGGGTGAGACCCAGTACTTC.

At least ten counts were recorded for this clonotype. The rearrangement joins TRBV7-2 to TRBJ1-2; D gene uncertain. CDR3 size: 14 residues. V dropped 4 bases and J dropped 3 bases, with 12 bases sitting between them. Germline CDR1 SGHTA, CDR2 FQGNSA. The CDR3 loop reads CASSSGLADYGYTF. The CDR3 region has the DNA TGTGCCAGCAGCTCGGGGTTGGCGGACTATGGCTACACCTTC.

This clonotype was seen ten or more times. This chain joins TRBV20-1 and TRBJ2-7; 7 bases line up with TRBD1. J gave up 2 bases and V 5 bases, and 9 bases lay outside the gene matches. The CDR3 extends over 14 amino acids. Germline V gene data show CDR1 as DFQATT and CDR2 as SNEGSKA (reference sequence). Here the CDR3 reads CSAVPGQSPYEQYF. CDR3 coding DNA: TGCAGTGCTGTCCCGGGACAGAGTCCCTACGAGCAGTACTTC.

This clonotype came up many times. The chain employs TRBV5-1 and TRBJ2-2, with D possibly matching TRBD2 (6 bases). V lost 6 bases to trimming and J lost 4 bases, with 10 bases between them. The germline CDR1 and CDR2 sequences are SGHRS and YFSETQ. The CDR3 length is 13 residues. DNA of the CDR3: TGCGCCAGCACCTACGGGAGCACCGGGGAGCTGTTTTTT. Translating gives CASTYGSTGELFF.

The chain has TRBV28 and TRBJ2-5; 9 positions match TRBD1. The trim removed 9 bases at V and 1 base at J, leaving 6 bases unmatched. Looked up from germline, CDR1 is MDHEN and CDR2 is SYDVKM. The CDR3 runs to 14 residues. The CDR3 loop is CASSQTGGQETQYF. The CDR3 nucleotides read TGTGCCAGTAGTCAGACAGGGGGCCAAGAGACCCAGTACTTC. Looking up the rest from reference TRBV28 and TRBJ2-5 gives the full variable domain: DVKVTQSSRYLVKRTGEKVFLECVQDMDHENMFWYRQDPGLGLRLIYFSYDVKMKEKGDIPEGYSVSREKKERFSLILESASTNQTSMYLCASSQTGGQETQYFGPGTRLLVL.

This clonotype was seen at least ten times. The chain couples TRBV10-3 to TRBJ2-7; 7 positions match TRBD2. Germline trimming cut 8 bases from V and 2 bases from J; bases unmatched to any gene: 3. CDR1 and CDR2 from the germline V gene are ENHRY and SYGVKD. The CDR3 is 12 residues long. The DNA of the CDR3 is TGTGCCATCGGGACTACTACCTACGAGCAGTACTTC. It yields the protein CAIGTTTYEQYF.

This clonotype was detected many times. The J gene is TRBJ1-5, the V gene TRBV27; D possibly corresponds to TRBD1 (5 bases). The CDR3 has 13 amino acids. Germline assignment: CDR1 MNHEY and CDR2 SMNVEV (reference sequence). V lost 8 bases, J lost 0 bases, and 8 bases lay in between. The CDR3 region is CASGGYSNQPQHF. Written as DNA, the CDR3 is TGTGCCAGCGGGGGATATAGCAATCAGCCCCAGCATTTT.

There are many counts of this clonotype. CDR3 coding DNA: TGTGCCAGCAGCGTGGGGTTAGCAGGTTTTTACACCTTC. Translated: CASSVGLAGFYTF. The rearrangement links TRBV9 to TRBJ1-2; D gene ambiguous. The CDR3 has 13 residues. V was shortened by 2 bases and J by 11 bases, with 16 bases between the two germline ends. Germline V CDR1 and CDR2: SGDLS, YYNGEE.

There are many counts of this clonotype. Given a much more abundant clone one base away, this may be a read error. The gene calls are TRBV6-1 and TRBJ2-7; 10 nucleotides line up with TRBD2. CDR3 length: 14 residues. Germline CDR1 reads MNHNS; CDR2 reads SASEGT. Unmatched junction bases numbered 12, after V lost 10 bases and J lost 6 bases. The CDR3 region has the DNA TGTGCCATTGGGGAACTAGCGGGGTCCGGCGAGCAGTACTTC. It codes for CAIGELAGSGEQYF.

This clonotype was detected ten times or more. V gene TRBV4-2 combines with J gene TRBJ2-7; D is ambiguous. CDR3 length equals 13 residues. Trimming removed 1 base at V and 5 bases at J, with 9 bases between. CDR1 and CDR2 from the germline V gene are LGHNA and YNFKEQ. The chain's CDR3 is CASSQAMGNEQYF. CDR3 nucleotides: TGTGCCAGCAGCCAAGCAATGGGGAACGAGCAGTACTTC.

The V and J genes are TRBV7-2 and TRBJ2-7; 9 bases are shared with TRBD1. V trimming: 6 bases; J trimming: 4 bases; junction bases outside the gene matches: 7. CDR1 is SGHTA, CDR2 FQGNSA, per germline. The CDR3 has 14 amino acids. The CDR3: CASRSGTGKYEQYF. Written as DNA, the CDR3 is TGTGCCAGCAGGTCCGGGACAGGGAAGTACGAGCAGTACTTC.

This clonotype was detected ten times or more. The CDR3 here is CASSTDRGGLYEQYF. The DNA of the CDR3 is TGTGCCAGTAGCACGGACAGGGGGGGCCTCTACGAGCAGTACTTC. The chain is built from TRBV19 and TRBJ2-7; TRBD1 aligns across 10 bases. Germline V gene data show CDR1 as LNHDA and CDR2 as SQIVND (reference sequence). The J segment lost 3 bases and the V segment lost 6 bases, leaving 8 bases of the junction unmatched. This CDR3 has 15 amino acids.

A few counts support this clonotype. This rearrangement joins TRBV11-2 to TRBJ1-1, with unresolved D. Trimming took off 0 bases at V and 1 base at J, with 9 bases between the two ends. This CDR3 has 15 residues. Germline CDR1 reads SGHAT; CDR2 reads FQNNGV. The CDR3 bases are TGTGCCAGCAGCTTAGACGGTAGGAGGAACACTGAAGCTTTCTTT. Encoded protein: CASSLDGRRNTEAFF.

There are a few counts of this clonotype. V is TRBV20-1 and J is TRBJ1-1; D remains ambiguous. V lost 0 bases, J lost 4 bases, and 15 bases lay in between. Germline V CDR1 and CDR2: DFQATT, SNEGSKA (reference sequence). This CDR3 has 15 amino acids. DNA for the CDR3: TGCAGTGCTAGAGAGTTCGGAGTGTTTTCCACTGAAGCTTTCTTT. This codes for CSAREFGVFSTEAFF.

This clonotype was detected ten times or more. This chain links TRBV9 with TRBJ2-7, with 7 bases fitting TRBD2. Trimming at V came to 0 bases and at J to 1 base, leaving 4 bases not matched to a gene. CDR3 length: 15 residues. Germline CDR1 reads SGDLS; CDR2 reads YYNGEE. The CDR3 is CASSVVGGGSYEQYF. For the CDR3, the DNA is TGTGCCAGCAGCGTAGTTGGGGGGGGGTCCTACGAGCAGTACTTC.